Listed below are T cell receptor beta chains from one sample, sequenced in a study of blood T cell repertoires in COVID-19. Data came from immunoSEQ multiplex PCR; TCRdb stores just in-frame clones and leaves some out. The sample records fewer than 350,000 clones, around nine tenths being singletons. Material: PBMCs or T cells enriched from blood (not recorded which). The receptors were gathered from a woman aged 40 to 55 who had recovered from COVID-19. The CDR3 runs from the conserved cysteine through the conserved F or W. The D gene is left open where the match is weak. A row's size may be missing; if present it is once, few, many or a size class.

D,J,size,V,DNA,CDR3
-,TRBJ1-2,-,TRBV27,TGTGCCAGCAGACCTGGCCTGTTCTATGGCTACACCTTC,CASRPGLFYGYTF
TRBD1,TRBJ1-1,-,TRBV5-1,TGCGCCAGCAGCCCAGGGGACAGCCTAGGGACTGAAGCTTTCTTT,CASSPGDSLGTEAFF
-,TRBJ1-1,few,TRBV19,TGTGCCAGTAGTGGGGCCTCCTGGGGTGAAGCTTTCTTT,CASSGASWGEAFF
-,TRBJ1-1,-,TRBV5-5,TGTGCCAGCAGCCTAGGGGTCAACACTGAAGCTTTCTTT,CASSLGVNTEAFF
TRBD2,TRBJ2-5,-,TRBV14,TGTGCCAGCAGCCGACGGGCGGGGGAGCTATGGGAGACCCAGTACTTC,CASSRRAGELWETQYF
-,TRBJ2-7,-,TRBV7-8,TGTGCCAGCAGCTTAGTGCAGGGGTCGAGGTACGAGCAGTACTTC,CASSLVQGSRYEQYF
-,TRBJ2-3,-,TRBV3-1/TRBV3-2,TGTGCCAGCAGCCAAGATTCTAGCGGCACAGATACGCAGTATTTT,CASSQDSSGTDTQYF
TRBD1,TRBJ1-2,-,TRBV2,TGTGCCAGCGCTGGAATGGACAGGGGTGGCTACACCTTC,CASAGMDRGGYTF
-,TRBJ1-1,-,TRBV11-2,TGTGCCAGCAGCCAGGACAGTGAAGCTTTCTTT,CASSQDSEAFF
-,TRBJ1-1,-,TRBV5-4,TGTGCCAGCAGCTTGGAACAGCCAGGTCGAAACACTGAAGCTTTCTTT,CASSLEQPGRNTEAFF
TRBD1,TRBJ2-2,-,TRBV5-1,TGCGCCAGCAGCTCACAGGGGGCCCCGAACACCGGGGAGCTGTTTTTT,CASSSQGAPNTGELFF
-,TRBJ1-5,-,TRBV27,TGTGCCAGCAGTTTATCGGGACAAGGCAATCAGCCCCAGCATTTT,CASSLSGQGNQPQHF
TRBD1,TRBJ2-7,once,TRBV5-4,TGTGCCAGCAGCCTGGGACAGGGGGCCTACGAGCAGTACTTC,CASSLGQGAYEQYF